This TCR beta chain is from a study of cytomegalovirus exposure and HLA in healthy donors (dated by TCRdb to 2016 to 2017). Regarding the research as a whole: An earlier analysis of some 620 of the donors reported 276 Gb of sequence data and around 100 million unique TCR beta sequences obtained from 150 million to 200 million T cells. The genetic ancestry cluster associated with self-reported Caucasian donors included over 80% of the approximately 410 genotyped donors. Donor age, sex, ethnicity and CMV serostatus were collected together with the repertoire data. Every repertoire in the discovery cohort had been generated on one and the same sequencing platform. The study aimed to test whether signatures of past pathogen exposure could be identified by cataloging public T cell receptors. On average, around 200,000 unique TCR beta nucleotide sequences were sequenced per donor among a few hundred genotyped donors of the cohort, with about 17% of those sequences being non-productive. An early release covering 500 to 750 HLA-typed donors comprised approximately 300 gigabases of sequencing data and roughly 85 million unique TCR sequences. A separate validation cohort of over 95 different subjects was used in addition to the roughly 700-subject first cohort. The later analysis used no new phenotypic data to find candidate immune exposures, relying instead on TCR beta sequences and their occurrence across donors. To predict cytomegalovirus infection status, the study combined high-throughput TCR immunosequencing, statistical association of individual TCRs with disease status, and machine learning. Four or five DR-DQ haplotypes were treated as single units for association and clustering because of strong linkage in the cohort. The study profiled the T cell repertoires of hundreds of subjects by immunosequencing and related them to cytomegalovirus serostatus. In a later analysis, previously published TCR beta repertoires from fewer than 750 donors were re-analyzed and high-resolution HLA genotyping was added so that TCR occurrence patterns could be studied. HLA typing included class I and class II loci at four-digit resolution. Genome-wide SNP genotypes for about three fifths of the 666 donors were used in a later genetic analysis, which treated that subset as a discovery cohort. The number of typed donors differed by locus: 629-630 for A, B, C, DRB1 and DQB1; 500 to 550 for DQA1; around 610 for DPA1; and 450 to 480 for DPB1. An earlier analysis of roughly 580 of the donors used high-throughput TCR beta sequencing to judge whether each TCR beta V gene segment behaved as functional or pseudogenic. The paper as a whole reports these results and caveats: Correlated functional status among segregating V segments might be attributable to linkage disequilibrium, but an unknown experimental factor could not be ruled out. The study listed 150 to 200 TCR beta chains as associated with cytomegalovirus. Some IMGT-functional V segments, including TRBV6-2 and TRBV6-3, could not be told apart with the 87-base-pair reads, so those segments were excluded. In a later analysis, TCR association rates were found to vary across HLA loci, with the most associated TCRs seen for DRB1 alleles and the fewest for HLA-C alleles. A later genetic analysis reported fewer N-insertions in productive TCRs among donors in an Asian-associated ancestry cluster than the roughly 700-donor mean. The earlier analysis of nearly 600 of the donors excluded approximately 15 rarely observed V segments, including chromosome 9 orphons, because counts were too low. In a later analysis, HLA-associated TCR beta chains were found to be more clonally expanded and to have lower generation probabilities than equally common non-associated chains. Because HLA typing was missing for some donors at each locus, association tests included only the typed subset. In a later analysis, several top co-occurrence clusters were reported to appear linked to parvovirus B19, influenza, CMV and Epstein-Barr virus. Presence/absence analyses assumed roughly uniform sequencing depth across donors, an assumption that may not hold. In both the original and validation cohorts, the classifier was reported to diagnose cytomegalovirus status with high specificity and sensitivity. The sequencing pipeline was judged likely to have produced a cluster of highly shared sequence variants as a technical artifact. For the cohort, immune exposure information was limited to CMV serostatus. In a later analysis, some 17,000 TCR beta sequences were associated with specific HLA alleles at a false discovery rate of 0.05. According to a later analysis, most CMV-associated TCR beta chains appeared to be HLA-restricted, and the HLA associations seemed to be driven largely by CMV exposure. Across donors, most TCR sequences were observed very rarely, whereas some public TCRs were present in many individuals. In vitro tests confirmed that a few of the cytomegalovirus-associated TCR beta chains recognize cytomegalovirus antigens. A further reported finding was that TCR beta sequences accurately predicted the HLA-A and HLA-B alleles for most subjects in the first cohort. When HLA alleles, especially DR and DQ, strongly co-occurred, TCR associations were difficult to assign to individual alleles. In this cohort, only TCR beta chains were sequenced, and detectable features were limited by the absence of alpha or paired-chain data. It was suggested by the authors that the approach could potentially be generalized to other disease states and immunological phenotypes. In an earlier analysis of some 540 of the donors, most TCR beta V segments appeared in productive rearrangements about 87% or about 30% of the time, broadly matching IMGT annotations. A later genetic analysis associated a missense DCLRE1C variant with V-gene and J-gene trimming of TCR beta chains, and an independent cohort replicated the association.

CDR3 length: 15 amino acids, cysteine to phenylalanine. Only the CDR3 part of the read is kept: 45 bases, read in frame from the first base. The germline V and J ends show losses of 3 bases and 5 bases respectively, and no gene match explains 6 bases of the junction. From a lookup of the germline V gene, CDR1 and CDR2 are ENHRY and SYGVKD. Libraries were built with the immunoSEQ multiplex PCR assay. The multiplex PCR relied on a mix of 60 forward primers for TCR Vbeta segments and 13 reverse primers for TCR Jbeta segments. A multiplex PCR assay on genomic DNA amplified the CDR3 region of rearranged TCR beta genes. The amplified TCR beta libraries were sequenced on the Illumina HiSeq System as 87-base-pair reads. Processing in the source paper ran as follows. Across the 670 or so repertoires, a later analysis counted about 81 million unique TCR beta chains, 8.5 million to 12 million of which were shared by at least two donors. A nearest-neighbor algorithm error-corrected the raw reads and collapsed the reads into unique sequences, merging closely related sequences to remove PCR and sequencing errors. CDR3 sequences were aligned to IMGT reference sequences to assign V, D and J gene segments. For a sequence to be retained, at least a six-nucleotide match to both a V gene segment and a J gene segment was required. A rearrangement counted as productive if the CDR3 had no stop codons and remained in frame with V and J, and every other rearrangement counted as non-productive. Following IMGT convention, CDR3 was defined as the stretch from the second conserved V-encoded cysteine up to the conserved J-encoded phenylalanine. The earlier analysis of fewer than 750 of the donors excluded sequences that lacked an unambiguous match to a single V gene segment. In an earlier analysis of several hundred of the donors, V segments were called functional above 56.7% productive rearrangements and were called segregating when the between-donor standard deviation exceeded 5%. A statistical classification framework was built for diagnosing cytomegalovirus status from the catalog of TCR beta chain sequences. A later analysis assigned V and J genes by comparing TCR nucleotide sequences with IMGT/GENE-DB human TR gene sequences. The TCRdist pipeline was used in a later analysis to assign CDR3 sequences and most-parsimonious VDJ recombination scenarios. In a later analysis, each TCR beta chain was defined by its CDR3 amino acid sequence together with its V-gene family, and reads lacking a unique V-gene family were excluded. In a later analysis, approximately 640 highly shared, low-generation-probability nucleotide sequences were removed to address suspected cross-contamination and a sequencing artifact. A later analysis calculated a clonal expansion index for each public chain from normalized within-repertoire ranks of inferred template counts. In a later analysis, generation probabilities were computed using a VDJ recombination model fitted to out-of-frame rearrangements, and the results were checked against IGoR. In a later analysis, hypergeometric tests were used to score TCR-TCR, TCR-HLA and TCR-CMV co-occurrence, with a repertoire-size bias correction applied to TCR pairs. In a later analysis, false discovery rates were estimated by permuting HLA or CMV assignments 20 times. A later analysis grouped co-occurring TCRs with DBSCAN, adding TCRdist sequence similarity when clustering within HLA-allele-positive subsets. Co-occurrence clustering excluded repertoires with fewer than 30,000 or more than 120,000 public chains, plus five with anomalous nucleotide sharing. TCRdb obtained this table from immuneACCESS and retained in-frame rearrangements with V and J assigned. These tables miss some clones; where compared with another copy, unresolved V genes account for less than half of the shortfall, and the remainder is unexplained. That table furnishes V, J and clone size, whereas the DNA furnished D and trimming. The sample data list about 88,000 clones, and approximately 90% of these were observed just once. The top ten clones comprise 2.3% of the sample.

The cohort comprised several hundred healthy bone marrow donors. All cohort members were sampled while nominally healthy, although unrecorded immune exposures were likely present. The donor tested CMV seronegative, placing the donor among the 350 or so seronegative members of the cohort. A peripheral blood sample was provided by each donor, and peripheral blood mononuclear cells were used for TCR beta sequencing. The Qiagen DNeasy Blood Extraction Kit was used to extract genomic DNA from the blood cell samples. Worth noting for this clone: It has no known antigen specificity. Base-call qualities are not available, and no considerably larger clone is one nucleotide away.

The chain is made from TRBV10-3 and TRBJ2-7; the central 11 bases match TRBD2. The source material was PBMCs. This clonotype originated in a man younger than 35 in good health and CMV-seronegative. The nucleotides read TGTGCCATCAGTGACCTAGCGGGAGGAACCGACGAGCAGTACTTC. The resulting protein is CAISDLAGGTDEQYF.